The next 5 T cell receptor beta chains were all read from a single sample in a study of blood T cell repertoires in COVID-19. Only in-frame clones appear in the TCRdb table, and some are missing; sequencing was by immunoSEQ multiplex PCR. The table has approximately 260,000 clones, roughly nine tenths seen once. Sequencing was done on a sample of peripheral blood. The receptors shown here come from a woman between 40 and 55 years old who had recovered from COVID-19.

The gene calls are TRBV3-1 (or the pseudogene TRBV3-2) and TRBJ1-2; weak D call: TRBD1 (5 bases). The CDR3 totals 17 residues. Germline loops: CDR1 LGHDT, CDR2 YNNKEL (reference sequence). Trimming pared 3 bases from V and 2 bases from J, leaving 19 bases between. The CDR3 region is CASSQLSRGIRNYGYTF. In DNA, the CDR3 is TGTGCCAGCAGCCAGTTATCTCGGGGGATCAGGAACTATGGCTACACCTTC.

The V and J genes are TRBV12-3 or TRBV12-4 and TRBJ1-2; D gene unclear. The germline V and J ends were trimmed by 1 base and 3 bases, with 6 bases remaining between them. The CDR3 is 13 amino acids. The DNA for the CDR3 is TGTGCCAGCAGTTTAGGCCAGGACTATGGCTACACCTTC. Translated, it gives CASSLGQDYGYTF.

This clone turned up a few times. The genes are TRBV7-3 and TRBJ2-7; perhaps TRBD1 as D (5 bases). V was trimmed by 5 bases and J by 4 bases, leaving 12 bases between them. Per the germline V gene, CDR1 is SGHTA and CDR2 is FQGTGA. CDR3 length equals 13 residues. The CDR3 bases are TGTGCCAGCAGCCAGGCGGCAGGGTACGAGCAGTACTTC. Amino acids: CASSQAAGYEQYF.

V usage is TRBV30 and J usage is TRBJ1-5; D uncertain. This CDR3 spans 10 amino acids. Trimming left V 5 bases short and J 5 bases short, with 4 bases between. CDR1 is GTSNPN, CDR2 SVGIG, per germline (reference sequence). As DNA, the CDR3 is TGTGCCTGGGCGGATCAGCCCCAGCATTTT. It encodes CAWADQPQHF.

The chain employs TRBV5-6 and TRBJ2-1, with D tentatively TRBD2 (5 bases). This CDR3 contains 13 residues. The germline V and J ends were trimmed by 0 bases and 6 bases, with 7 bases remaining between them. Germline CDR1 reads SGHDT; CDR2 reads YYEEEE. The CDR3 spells CASSLVGSNEQFF. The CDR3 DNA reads TGTGCCAGCAGCTTGGTGGGGAGCAATGAGCAGTTCTTC.